A single sample is the source of the 24 T cell receptor beta chains below, sequenced in a study of immune evolution from preneoplasia to lung adenocarcinoma. Some clones are missing from TCRdb's copy, which holds only in-frame ones; the method was immunoSEQ multiplex PCR. The top ten clones hold around 2.6% of a sample with 15,000 or so clones, 86% of them seen once. The sample consisted of FFPE invasive lung adenocarcinoma tissue. The receptors shown here come from a person aged 70 to 80 with invasive lung adenocarcinoma.

The V and J genes are TRBV19 and TRBJ1-2, with a weak D call TRBD1 (6 bases). V was trimmed by 10 bases and J by 5 bases, leaving 20 bases between them. Per germline, CDR1 LNHDA and CDR2 SQIVND (reference sequence). The CDR3 has 14 amino acids. CDR3 sequence: CATRGGGDGYGYTF. The CDR3 DNA sequence: TGTGCCACCAGGGGCGGGGGCGATGGATATGGCTACACCTTC.

V gene TRBV7-9 combines with J gene TRBJ2-5; 7 bases align to TRBD2. The CDR3 totals 11 residues. Trimming removed 5 bases from V and 10 bases from J; junction bases left unmatched: 4. The V gene's germline CDR1 is SEHNR and CDR2 FQNEAQ (reference sequence). The DNA of the CDR3 is TGTGCCAGCAGCCGGGCGGGAGACCAGTACTTC. It encodes CASSRAGDQYF.

The chain carries TRBV11-1 and TRBJ2-1, with D possibly being TRBD1 or TRBD2 (5 bases each). CDR3 length: 14 amino acids. CDR1 and CDR2 (germline): SGHAT, FQDESV (reference sequence). The germline V and J ends were trimmed by 5 bases and 4 bases, with 12 bases remaining between them. CDR3 residues: CASSNSGQYNEQFF. The CDR3 DNA reads TGTGCCAGCAGCAATTCGGGGCAGTACAATGAGCAGTTCTTC.

The chain recombines TRBV29-1 with TRBJ2-3, with D possibly being TRBD1 (5 bases). The CDR3 runs to 15 residues. Germline V lookup: CDR1 SQVTM, CDR2 ANQGSEA. Between the trimmed V and J ends, which lost 0 bases and 4 bases, there was a span of 14 bases. The CDR3 DNA reads TGCAGCGTTGAAGACCCAGATCAGGGCCCAGATACGCAGTATTTT. Its protein is CSVEDPDQGPDTQYF.

This clone was detected only once. The chain uses TRBV2 and TRBJ2-7, with a possible D match to TRBD1 (5 bases). Germline-derived CDR1 and CDR2 are SNHLY and FYNNEI. Trimming shortened V by 1 base and J by 0 bases, and 13 bases separated the two germline ends. This CDR3 is built from 16 residues. CDR3 amino acids: CASSEGQPEFSYEQYF. CDR3 sequence (DNA): TGTGCCAGCAGTGAAGGACAGCCTGAGTTCTCCTACGAGCAGTACTTC.

This clone was found once. The rearrangement joins TRBV9 to TRBJ2-1, with 8 positions matching TRBD2. CDR1 is SGDLS and CDR2 is YYNGEE in the germline V gene. The CDR3 spans 14 residues. The V segment lost 0 bases and the J segment 9 bases; nucleotides outside the gene matches: 5. The DNA of the CDR3 is TGTGCCAGCAGCGTAGCGCCTAGCGGGTCTGAGCAGTTCTTC. Translating gives CASSVAPSGSEQFF. Looking up the rest from reference TRBV9 and TRBJ2-1 gives the full variable domain: DSGVTQTPKHLITATGQRVTLRCSPRSGDLSVYWYQQSLDQGLQFLIQYYNGEERAKGNILERFSAQQFPDLHSELNLSSLELGDSALYFCASSVAPSGSEQFFGPGTRLTVL.

The rearrangement joins TRBV28 to TRBJ1-2; no definite D call. The CDR3 is made up of 10 amino acids. Germline loops: CDR1 MDHEN, CDR2 SYDVKM. V lost 6 bases to trimming and J lost 6 bases, with 5 bases between them. CDR3 sequence: CASRADGYTF. Written as DNA, the CDR3 is TGTGCCAGCAGGGCCGATGGCTACACCTTC.

The V gene is TRBV15, the J gene TRBJ2-5; no clear D gene. Germline V CDR1 and CDR2: LNHNV, YYDKDF (reference sequence). The length of the CDR3 is 16 residues. The ends were cut back, 1 base at V and 1 base at J, with 13 bases in the middle. The CDR3 DNA reads TGTGCCACCAGCAGAGGGGCTGGCTCGGCCCAAGAGACCCAGTACTTC. It translates to CATSRGAGSAQETQYF.

The chain uses TRBV5-6 and TRBJ2-7, with a tentative D call TRBD1 (7 bases). CDR1 SGHDT and CDR2 YYEEEE come from the germline V gene. CDR3 length: 16 residues. Trimming left V 0 bases short and J 2 bases short, with 15 bases between. The CDR3 DNA reads as TGTGCCAGCAGCTTGGCCGCGGGACAGTATCCCTACGAGCAGTACTTC. Its translation is CASSLAAGQYPYEQYF.

V is TRBV7-9 and J is TRBJ1-4, with TRBD1 matching over 8 bases. The CDR3 runs 18 residues. Trimming removed 1 base from V and 3 bases from J; junction bases left unmatched: 10. Germline V CDR1 and CDR2: SEHNR, FQNEAQ (reference sequence). The CDR3 sequence: CASSLGAAGGFSNEKLFF. The CDR3 DNA reads as TGTGCCAGCAGCTTAGGGGCTGCAGGGGGCTTTTCTAATGAAAAACTGTTTTTT. Together with reference TRBV7-9 and TRBJ1-4, the CDR3 gives the full variable domain: DTGVSQNPRHKITKRGQNVTFRCDPISEHNRLYWYRQTLGQGPEFLTYFQNEAQLEKSRLLSDRFSAERPKGSFSTLEIQRTEQGDSAMYLCASSLGAAGGFSNEKLFFGSGTQLSVL.

The genes are TRBV5-4 and TRBJ2-7, with TRBD2 as a possible D gene (6 bases). Trimming left V 1 base short and J 6 bases short, with 17 bases between. CDR1 is SGHNT and CDR2 is YYREEE in the germline V gene (reference sequence). The CDR3 totals 15 residues. The CDR3 bases are TGTGCCAGCAGCTTGCGGGCGGGGCGCCCCCCCGAGCAGTACTTC. Protein sequence: CASSLRAGRPPEQYF.

CDR3 DNA sequence: TGTGCCAGCAGTTTTAGAGGGACAGGGGGCAATGGCTACACCTTC. It codes for CASSFRGTGGNGYTF. This rearrangement joins TRBV28 to TRBJ1-2; 12 nucleotides align to TRBD1. J lost 6 bases, V lost 3 bases, and 5 bases had no gene match. The CDR3 consists of 15 residues. CDR1 is MDHEN and CDR2 is SYDVKM in the germline V gene.

The rearrangement links TRBV6-5 to TRBJ2-5; the D gene could be TRBD1 or TRBD2 (6 bases each). In germline, CDR1 is MNHEY, CDR2 SVGAGI. V lost 6 bases and J lost 4, with 15 bases in between. The CDR3 has 14 amino acids. The CDR3 sequence is CASSEGGIGETQYF. The CDR3 DNA reads TGTGCCAGCAGCGAGGGGGGTATTGGAGAGACCCAGTACTTC.

CDR3 nucleotides: TGTGCCAGCAGCGTAGATTCCCCAACTTACACCGGGGAGCTGTTTTTT. Its protein is CASSVDSPTYTGELFF. V is TRBV9 and J is TRBJ2-2; D ambiguous. The CDR3 contains 16 residues. Germline V lookup: CDR1 SGDLS, CDR2 YYNGEE. V lost 0 bases, J lost 3 bases, and 12 bases lay in between.

CDR3 in amino acids: CAWKWGGSTDTQYF. The CDR3 DNA reads as TGTGCCTGGAAGTGGGGGGGTAGCACAGATACGCAGTATTTT. The genes are TRBV30 and TRBJ2-3; 7 nucleotides line up with TRBD2. Germline V lookup: CDR1 GTSNPN, CDR2 SVGIG (reference sequence). This CDR3 spans 14 amino acids. V gave up 4 bases and J gave up 0 bases; unmatched junction bases: 4.

V and J are TRBV20-1 and TRBJ2-7; D perhaps matches TRBD1 (6 bases). The V gene lost 6 bases and the J gene lost 6 bases, with 12 bases spanning the gap. The CDR3 is 11 residues long. CDR1 and CDR2 from the germline V gene are DFQATT and SNEGSKA (reference sequence). CDR3 DNA sequence: TGCAGTGCAATTACAGGGACCGAGCAGTACTTC. It encodes CSAITGTEQYF.

The V and J genes are TRBV27 and TRBJ2-1; D remains ambiguous. Looked up from germline, CDR1 is MNHEY and CDR2 is SMNVEV (reference sequence). The CDR3 is 16 residues long. V dropped 2 bases and J dropped 3 bases, with 14 bases sitting between them. The CDR3 loop reads CASSLETRPLYNEQFF. The CDR3 DNA reads TGTGCCAGCAGTTTAGAAACTCGCCCCCTCTACAATGAGCAGTTCTTC.

This clone turned up a few times. The chain joins TRBV28 to TRBJ1-5, with TRBD1 matching over 7 bases. With V trimmed by 6 bases and J by 0 bases, 5 bases remained unmatched. This CDR3 is built from 15 residues. Germline V gene sequence: CDR1 MDHEN, CDR2 SYDVKM. In nucleotides, the CDR3 is TGTGCCAGCAGGACAGGGCTTTATAGCAATCAGCCCCAGCATTTT. Translation: CASRTGLYSNQPQHF.

The J gene is TRBJ1-1, the V gene TRBV30; D remains ambiguous. The CDR3 sequence is 13 residues long. The germline V gene encodes CDR1 GTSNPN and CDR2 SVGIG (reference sequence). Deletions cut 3 bases from V and 8 bases from J, with 16 bases between. In DNA, the CDR3 is TGTGCCTGGAGCGTACACGGTTCGGGCGAAGCTTTCTTT. This translates into CAWSVHGSGEAFF.

This sequence joins TRBV10-2 and TRBJ2-2, with a possible D match to TRBD1 (6 bases). The CDR3 sequence is 15 residues long. With 6 bases removed from V and 4 bases from J, the gap between germline ends came to 15 bases. Germline V gene data show CDR1 as WSHSY and CDR2 as SAAADI. CDR3 DNA sequence: TGCGCCAGCAGAAAAGACAGGCCCCTCACCGGGGAGCTGTTTTTT. This sequence encodes CASRKDRPLTGELFF.

V and J are TRBV7-9 and TRBJ1-4; no reliable D call. Germline V CDR1 and CDR2: SEHNR, FQNEAQ (reference sequence). The CDR3 covers 14 residues. Trimming pared 1 base from V and 6 bases from J, leaving 9 bases between. CDR3 coding DNA: TGTGCCAGCAGCTTAGGCGATGAATATGAAAAACTGTTTTTT. Encoded protein: CASSLGDEYEKLFF.

V and J are TRBV19 and TRBJ1-3, with D possibly matching TRBD1 (5 bases). The germline gives CDR1 LNHDA, CDR2 SQIVND (reference sequence). The length of the CDR3 is 15 residues. Deletions cut 2 bases from V and 0 bases from J, with 8 bases between. The CDR3 is CASSIRTGSGNTIYF. The DNA for the CDR3 is TGTGCCAGTAGTATAAGAACAGGCTCTGGAAACACCATATATTTT.

The gene calls are TRBV27 and TRBJ2-1; no clear D gene. CDR1 and CDR2 (germline): MNHEY, SMNVEV (reference sequence). CDR3 length: 14 amino acids. Trimming left V 4 bases short and J 0 bases short, with 7 bases between. The DNA of the CDR3 is TGTGCCAGCAGTTACTCAAGCTCCTACAATGAGCAGTTCTTC. It encodes CASSYSSSYNEQFF.

The rearrangement uses TRBV27 and TRBJ1-5; weak D call: TRBD1 (5 bases). The CDR3 totals 14 residues. Per germline, CDR1 MNHEY and CDR2 SMNVEV (reference sequence). Trimming left V 4 bases short and J 7 bases short, with 14 bases between. DNA for the CDR3: TGTGCCAGCAGTTCGGGAGGGGCGATACAGCCCCAGCATTTT. This encodes CASSSGGAIQPQHF.